The sequence of this TCR beta chain was determined in a study of T cells in Graves' hyperthyroidism and ophthalmopathy. General study results and limits: Model-based prediction identified ophthalmopathy a median roughly 5.9 months prior to its onset.

In regard to this clonotype: Its antigen is unidentified.

Graves' hyperthyroidism was deemed stable absent ophthalmopathy progression within 18 months. PBMCs stemmed from over 7.5 ml fresh peripheral blood. The CDR3 contains 13 residues. V lost 7 bases and J 1 base, leaving 11 bases between the germline ends. The source material, RNA transcripts, was used to amplify TCR beta CDR3 regions. The HTBI primer set was used in a first-round RT-PCR of the TCR CDR3. TCRdb fed the multiplex PCR reads into MiXCR, producing one record per CDR3 protein. The sample includes 500,000 to 650,000 distinct CDR3 sequences, about 14% of them seen just once. The rearrangement joins TRBV12-3 or TRBV12-4 to TRBJ2-7; TRBD1 might be the D (7 bases). The sequencing sample was made of blood. This TCR derives from a woman aged 40 to 49 with Graves' hyperthyroidism. CDR3 sequence reads: CASIPGGSYEQYF. In nucleotides, the CDR3 is TGTGCCAGCATCCCAGGGGGGTCCTACGAGCAGTACTTC.